This is a list of T cell receptor beta chains from one sample in a study of vaccination effects on CD4 cells after COVID-19. Assay used: immunoSEQ multiplex PCR; TCRdb lists only in-frame clones, some missing. This table has 55,000 to 65,000 clones, about four fifths appearing once. Their target antigens are unknown. The sample here was CD4+ T cells from PBMCs cultured with HCoV-229E spike peptides, taken before COVID-19 vaccination. These receptors were obtained from a human donor who received a COVID-19 vaccine. The CDR3 runs from the conserved cysteine through the conserved F or W. The D gene is left open where the match is weak. Clone sizes are given selectively: once, few, many, or a class where the clone is expanded.

V gene: TRBV15
J gene: TRBJ2-5
D gene: .
clone size: .
CDR3 protein: CATSTLGTQETQYF
CDR3 DNA: TGTGCCACCAGCACCCTAGGGACCCAAGAGACCCAGTACTTC

V gene: TRBV5-1
J gene: TRBJ2-5
D gene: TRBD2
clone size: .
CDR3 protein: CASSLWGGEQETQYF
CDR3 DNA: TGCGCCAGCAGCTTGTGGGGGGGGGAACAAGAGACCCAGTACTTC

V gene: TRBV12-5
J gene: TRBJ2-3
D gene: TRBD2
clone size: .
CDR3 protein: CASGLVLAGITDTQYF
CDR3 DNA: TGTGCTAGTGGTTTGGTACTAGCGGGGATTACAGATACGCAGTATTTT

V gene: TRBV7-6
J gene: TRBJ2-6
D gene: .
clone size: .
CDR3 protein: CASSLKAGANVLTF
CDR3 DNA: TGTGCCAGCAGCTTAAAAGCCGGGGCCAACGTCCTGACTTTC

V gene: TRBV27
J gene: TRBJ2-1
D gene: TRBD2
clone size: .
CDR3 protein: CASSLPLAGVNEQFF
CDR3 DNA: TGTGCCAGCAGTTTACCTCTGGCGGGGGTTAATGAGCAGTTCTTC

V gene: TRBV5-1
J gene: TRBJ2-2
D gene: TRBD2
clone size: .
CDR3 protein: CASSLATSGSTGELFF
CDR3 DNA: TGCGCCAGCAGCTTGGCAACTAGCGGATCTACCGGGGAGCTGTTTTTT

V gene: TRBV6-6
J gene: TRBJ1-2
D gene: .
clone size: .
CDR3 protein: CASSYQGGKGYTF
CDR3 DNA: TGTGCCAGCAGTTACCAGGGAGGAAAAGGCTACACCTTC

V gene: TRBV7-2
J gene: TRBJ2-6
D gene: .
clone size: few
CDR3 protein: CASSSPNSGANVLTF
CDR3 DNA: TGTGCCAGCAGCTCCCCTAACTCTGGGGCCAACGTCCTGACTTTC

V gene: TRBV27
J gene: TRBJ1-2
D gene: .
clone size: .
CDR3 protein: CASSSAGNDYGYTF
CDR3 DNA: TGTGCCAGCAGTTCCGCGGGGAACGACTATGGCTACACCTTC

V gene: TRBV7-2
J gene: TRBJ1-5
D gene: .
clone size: .
CDR3 protein: CASSWDVPSNQPQHF
CDR3 DNA: TGTGCCAGCAGCTGGGACGTCCCTAGCAATCAGCCCCAGCATTTT

V gene: TRBV6-5
J gene: TRBJ1-2
D gene: .
clone size: .
CDR3 protein: CASSYSRPGTVYGYTF
CDR3 DNA: TGTGCCAGCAGTTACTCTCGTCCAGGGACGGTCTATGGCTACACCTTC

V gene: TRBV6-6
J gene: TRBJ1-2
D gene: .
clone size: .
CDR3 protein: CASSSLKAGGNYGYTF
CDR3 DNA: TGTGCCAGCAGTTCCCTGAAGGCGGGTGGTAACTATGGCTACACCTTC

V gene: TRBV4-2
J gene: TRBJ1-4
D gene: TRBD1
clone size: once
CDR3 protein: CASSQDGQGNEKLFF
CDR3 DNA: TGTGCCAGCAGCCAAGATGGACAGGGGAATGAAAAACTGTTTTTT

V gene: TRBV5-4
J gene: TRBJ1-4
D gene: TRBD1
clone size: .
CDR3 protein: CASSDGQDGGEKLFF
CDR3 DNA: TGTGCCAGCAGCGACGGACAGGACGGGGGTGAAAAACTGTTTTTT

V gene: TRBV19
J gene: TRBJ2-6
D gene: TRBD1
clone size: .
CDR3 protein: CASSDFGQGMAGANVLTF
CDR3 DNA: TGTGCCAGTAGTGATTTTGGACAGGGGATGGCCGGGGCCAACGTCCTGACTTTC

V gene: TRBV7-3
J gene: TRBJ2-3
D gene: .
clone size: .
CDR3 protein: CASNNGVVLNTQYF
CDR3 DNA: TGTGCCAGCAATAACGGGGTGGTACTGAATACGCAGTATTTT

V gene: TRBV5-1
J gene: TRBJ2-1
D gene: .
clone size: once
CDR3 protein: CASSTLTANYNEQFF
CDR3 DNA: TGCGCCAGCAGCACCCTGACTGCCAACTACAATGAGCAGTTCTTC

V gene: TRBV4-1
J gene: TRBJ1-2
D gene: TRBD1
clone size: .
CDR3 protein: CASSQGDRGVGYTF
CDR3 DNA: TGCGCCAGCAGCCAAGGGGACAGGGGGGTTGGCTACACCTTC

V gene: TRBV30
J gene: TRBJ1-1
D gene: .
clone size: once
CDR3 protein: CAWRGAGLTEAFF
CDR3 DNA: TGTGCCTGGAGGGGAGCAGGGTTAACTGAAGCTTTCTTT

V gene: TRBV9
J gene: TRBJ2-1
D gene: .
clone size: once
CDR3 protein: CASSAGDGGSSSYNEQFF
CDR3 DNA: TGTGCCAGCAGCGCCGGGGACGGCGGTTCGAGCTCCTACAATGAGCAGTTCTTC

V gene: TRBV18
J gene: TRBJ1-1
D gene: .
clone size: few
CDR3 protein: CASSDRTEAFF
CDR3 DNA: TGTGCCAGCTCAGATCGGACGGAAGCTTTCTTT

V gene: TRBV6-5
J gene: TRBJ1-2
D gene: TRBD1
clone size: .
CDR3 protein: CASSRQGSNYGYTF
CDR3 DNA: TGTGCCAGCAGTAGACAGGGGTCGAATTATGGCTACACCTTC

V gene: TRBV4-1
J gene: TRBJ2-2
D gene: .
clone size: .
CDR3 protein: CASSLRATNTGELFF
CDR3 DNA: TGCGCCAGCAGCCTAAGGGCAACGAACACCGGGGAGCTGTTTTTT

V gene: TRBV20-1
J gene: TRBJ1-5
D gene: .
clone size: .
CDR3 protein: CSASKPGRQPQHF
CDR3 DNA: TGCAGTGCTAGTAAGCCCGGAAGACAGCCCCAGCATTTT

V gene: TRBV18
J gene: TRBJ1-4
D gene: .
clone size: .
CDR3 protein: CASSPNPEGGGTNEKLFF
CDR3 DNA: TGTGCCAGCTCACCTAATCCCGAGGGAGGTGGAACTAATGAAAAACTGTTTTTT

V gene: TRBV5-6
J gene: TRBJ1-1
D gene: .
clone size: few
CDR3 protein: CASSFVDMNTEAFF
CDR3 DNA: TGTGCCAGCAGCTTTGTGGACATGAACACTGAAGCTTTCTTT

V gene: TRBV7-3
J gene: TRBJ2-5
D gene: .
clone size: .
CDR3 protein: CASSLIGGEETQYF
CDR3 DNA: TGTGCCAGCAGCTTAATTGGAGGGGAAGAGACCCAGTACTTC

V gene: TRBV6-6
J gene: TRBJ1-2
D gene: .
clone size: .
CDR3 protein: CASSSETRSRGYTF
CDR3 DNA: TGTGCCAGCAGTTCCGAGACACGAAGCCGCGGCTACACCTTC

V gene: TRBV7-9
J gene: TRBJ2-1
D gene: .
clone size: .
CDR3 protein: CASLMGPNPEQFF
CDR3 DNA: TGTGCCAGCCTAATGGGGCCGAATCCTGAGCAGTTCTTC

V gene: TRBV12-3/TRBV12-4
J gene: TRBJ2-3
D gene: .
clone size: .
CDR3 protein: CASRLTTDTQYF
CDR3 DNA: TGTGCCAGCAGACTCACCACAGATACGCAGTATTTT

V gene: TRBV5-1
J gene: TRBJ2-5
D gene: TRBD2
clone size: .
CDR3 protein: CASSLAQSGGARETQYF
CDR3 DNA: TGCGCCAGCAGCTTGGCCCAATCGGGGGGGGCCCGCGAGACCCAGTACTTC

V gene: TRBV12-3/TRBV12-4
J gene: TRBJ1-5
D gene: .
clone size: .
CDR3 protein: CASSLGSNQPQHF
CDR3 DNA: TGTGCCAGCAGTTTAGGTAGCAATCAGCCCCAGCATTTT

V gene: TRBV24-1
J gene: TRBJ2-5
D gene: TRBD2
clone size: .
CDR3 protein: CATSDAGTSGSHLRETQYF
CDR3 DNA: TGTGCCACCAGTGATGCCGGGACTAGCGGAAGTCACCTCCGGGAGACCCAGTACTTC

V gene: TRBV2
J gene: TRBJ1-3
D gene: .
clone size: .
CDR3 protein: CASRLHDLSSGNTIYF
CDR3 DNA: TGTGCCAGCAGACTCCACGACCTCAGCTCTGGAAACACCATATATTTT

V gene: TRBV5-1
J gene: TRBJ2-5
D gene: TRBD2
clone size: .
CDR3 protein: CASSLVHSGGPQETQYF
CDR3 DNA: TGCGCCAGCAGCTTGGTTCACAGCGGGGGACCGCAAGAGACCCAGTACTTC

V gene: TRBV6-1
J gene: TRBJ1-3
D gene: .
clone size: .
CDR3 protein: CASSENRPGAGNTIYF
CDR3 DNA: TGTGCCAGCAGTGAAAATCGACCGGGAGCTGGAAACACCATATATTTT

V gene: TRBV6-2/TRBV6-3
J gene: TRBJ2-1
D gene: .
clone size: .
CDR3 protein: CASSYGEVSYNEQFF
CDR3 DNA: TGTGCCAGCAGTTACGGGGAAGTGTCCTACAATGAGCAGTTCTTC

V gene: TRBV5-1
J gene: TRBJ1-2
D gene: .
clone size: .
CDR3 protein: CASSLDRPTGLNYGYTF
CDR3 DNA: TGCGCCAGCAGCTTGGACCGACCGACAGGTCTTAACTATGGCTACACCTTC

V gene: TRBV5-1
J gene: TRBJ2-4
D gene: .
clone size: few
CDR3 protein: CASSPEGASGRFIAKNIQYF
CDR3 DNA: TGCGCCAGCAGCCCAGAGGGGGCGAGCGGGCGCTTTATAGCCAAAAACATTCAGTACTTC

V gene: TRBV2
J gene: TRBJ1-6
D gene: .
clone size: .
CDR3 protein: CASSIQAGRSPLHF
CDR3 DNA: TGTGCCAGCAGTATACAGGCGGGGCGGTCACCCCTCCACTTT